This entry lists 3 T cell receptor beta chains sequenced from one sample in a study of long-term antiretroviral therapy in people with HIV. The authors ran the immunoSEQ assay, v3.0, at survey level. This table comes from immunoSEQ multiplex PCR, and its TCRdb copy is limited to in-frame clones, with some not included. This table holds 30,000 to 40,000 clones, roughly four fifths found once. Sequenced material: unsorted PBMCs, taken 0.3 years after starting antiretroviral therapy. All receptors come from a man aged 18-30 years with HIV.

Here the CDR3 DNA reads TGTGCCAGCGGCCCCAACTCGCCCTTGTACGAGCAGTACTTC. This encodes CASGPNSPLYEQYF. The rearrangement joins TRBV2 to TRBJ2-7; D is unclear. This CDR3 spans 14 amino acids. In germline, CDR1 is SNHLY, CDR2 FYNNEI. Trimming shortened V by 8 bases and J by 4 bases, and 18 bases separated the two germline ends. The entire variable domain, with the rest obtained from reference TRBV2 and TRBJ2-7, is as follows: EPEVTQTPSHQVTQMGQEVILRCVPISNHLYFYWYRQILGQKVEFLVSFYNNEISEKSEIFDDQFSVERPDGSNFTLKIRSTKLEDSAMYFCASGPNSPLYEQYFGPGTRLTVT.

Here the CDR3 reads CAISGSTGGADTQYF. In nucleotides, the CDR3 is TGTGCCATCAGTGGTTCGACAGGGGGGGCAGATACGCAGTATTTT. The V and J genes are TRBV10-3 and TRBJ2-3, with 9 bases that match TRBD1. Germline V gene data show CDR1 as ENHRY and CDR2 as SYGVKD. The CDR3 contains 15 residues. V shed 4 bases, J shed 4 bases, and the junction held 6 bases outside the gene matches.

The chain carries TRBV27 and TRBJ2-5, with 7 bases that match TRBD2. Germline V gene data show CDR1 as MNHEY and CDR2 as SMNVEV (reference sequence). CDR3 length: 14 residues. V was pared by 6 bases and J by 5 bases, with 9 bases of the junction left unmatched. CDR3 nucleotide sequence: TGTGCCAGCAGACTGTGGGGGGGAGAGGAGACCCAGTACTTC. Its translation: CASRLWGGEETQYF.